This paragraph reports one T cell receptor beta chain. Its antigen is not identified. The data originate from a study of CD8+ T cells in alopecia areata. Across the study: Tofacitinib dosing lasted 6 to 18 months, which was then followed by 6 months off drug.

As for treatment: oral pan-JAK inhibitor, 5-10 mg twice daily. This CDR3 comprises 14 residues. The germline CDR1 and CDR2 sequences are MNHNS and SASEGT. V dropped 7 bases and J dropped 7; count of bases not matched to a gene: 8. Whole-study findings and limits: Many expanded lesional clones persisted during tofacitinib (in both scalp and blood).

Sequencing templates came from extracted RNA that was reverse transcribed into cDNA. TCRdb's table, derived via immunoSEQ multiplex PCR, lists solely in-frame clones and lacks some. Of roughly 92,000 clones in the sample, more than 65% were seen once. The receptor was derived from a human donor with alopecia areata. Sequencing was performed on CD8+ T cells sorted from blood, taken at roughly week 45, from a patient treated with tofacitinib. This rearrangement joins TRBV6-1 to TRBJ1-5; 9 nucleotides match TRBD1. CDR3 in amino acids: CASKPGQGGQPQHF. The CDR3 DNA reads as TGTGCCAGCAAGCCGGGACAGGGTGGGCAGCCCCAGCATTTT.